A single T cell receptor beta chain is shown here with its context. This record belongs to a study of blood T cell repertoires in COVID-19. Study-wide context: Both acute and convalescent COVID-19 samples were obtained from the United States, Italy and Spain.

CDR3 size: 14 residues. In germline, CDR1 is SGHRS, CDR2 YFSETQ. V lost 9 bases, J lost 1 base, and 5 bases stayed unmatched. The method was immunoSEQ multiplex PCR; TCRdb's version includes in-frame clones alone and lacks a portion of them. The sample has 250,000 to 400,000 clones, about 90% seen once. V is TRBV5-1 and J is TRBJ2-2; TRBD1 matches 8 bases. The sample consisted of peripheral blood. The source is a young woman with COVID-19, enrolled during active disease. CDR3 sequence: CATSDRENTGELFF. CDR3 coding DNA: TGCGCCACCTCGGACAGGGAGAACACCGGGGAGCTGTTTTTT.